A single sample is the source of the 28 T cell receptor beta chains below, sequenced in a study of patients and donors after allogeneic stem cell transplantation (dated by TCRdb to about 2020). Library prep was done by RT-PCR. For sequencing, a NextSeq 550 was employed. TCRdb reworked the public reads: Q25 trimming with fastp, MiXCR clone assembly, productive beta chains retained. For every CDR3 protein sequence, its rows merge into one entry that carries the most common genes and DNA. This sample holds around 170,000 distinct CDR3 sequences; approximately 24% were observed only once. 25% to 30% of the sample is in the top ten clones. The sequenced sample consisted of blood, either unsorted or a sorted T cell fraction (not recorded which). The receptor set was obtained from a human donor who was either an allogeneic HSCT recipient or a stem cell or donor lymphocyte infusion donor (not recorded which). It is not recorded whose cells these are; they may come from a transplant donor.

This rearrangement joins TRBV6-1 to TRBJ2-1; 11 nucleotides match TRBD2. Germline V gene lookup returns CDR1 MNHNS and CDR2 SASEGT. Losses at the gene ends were 4 bases for V and 0 bases for J; bases not matched to a gene: 11. The length of the CDR3 is 19 residues. The CDR3 protein is CASSGTSGLSLGSYNEQFF. The CDR3, as DNA: TGTGCCAGCAGTGGGACTAGCGGGCTCTCGTTGGGCTCCTACAATGAGCAGTTCTTC.

There are a few counts of this clonotype. At one end, the junction sequence differs from germline, possibly due to a read error. The CDR3 reads CASILSRGDEQYF. As DNA, the CDR3 is TGTGCTAGCATCCTATCCCGGGGGGACGAGCAGTACTTC. The chain has TRBV7-7 and TRBJ2-7; 7 bases align to TRBD2. The CDR3 contains 13 residues. Looked up from germline, CDR1 is SSHAT and CDR2 is FNYEAQ (reference sequence).

This clonotype showed up just a few times. This rearrangement joins TRBV29-1 to TRBJ2-7; D is unresolved. The CDR3 runs 13 residues. Trimming stripped 0 bases from V and 4 bases from J, with 10 bases between. The germline V gene has CDR1 SQVTM and CDR2 ANQGSEA. CDR3 amino acids: CSVEDPAYYEQYF. The CDR3 DNA is TGCAGCGTTGAAGACCCTGCTTATTACGAGCAGTACTTC.

This clonotype was seen ten or more times. The chain recombines TRBV4-2 with TRBJ1-2; D gene unclear. CDR3 size: 13 residues. Trimming stripped 2 bases from V and 3 bases from J, with 7 bases between. CDR1 is LGHNA, CDR2 YNFKEQ, per germline. CDR3 nucleotide sequence: TGTGCCAGCAGCCAAAAGCCACACTATGGCTACACCTTC. Translating gives CASSQKPHYGYTF.

This clonotype turned up a few times. The genes are TRBV20-1 and TRBJ2-2, with D possibly being TRBD2 (6 bases). Germline CDR1 is DFQATT and CDR2 is SNEGSKA (reference sequence). Trimming removed 6 bases at V and 0 bases at J, with 14 bases between. The CDR3 has 15 residues. CDR3 loop: CSALLAQTNTGELFF. CDR3 sequence (DNA): TGCAGTGCGCTCCTAGCGCAGACGAACACCGGGGAGCTGTTTTTT.

This clonotype has a handful of counts. The V gene is TRBV24-1, the J gene TRBJ1-2; 7 bases line up with TRBD1. CDR3 length: 15 residues. Germline V CDR1 and CDR2: KGHDR, SFDVKD. The ends lost 2 bases at V and 7 bases at J; junction bases unmatched: 9. The CDR3 sequence is CATSDSRQGERGYTF. The CDR3 nucleotides read TGTGCCACCAGTGATTCACGACAGGGTGAGCGTGGCTACACCTTC.

This clonotype was counted between two and nine times. This chain uses TRBV14 with TRBJ2-1, with D perhaps matching TRBD2 (6 bases). The CDR3 is 15 amino acids. Per germline, CDR1 SGHDN and CDR2 FVKESK. Trimming removed 1 base at V and 9 bases at J, with 16 bases between. CDR3 region: CASSQVSGGYGEQFF. The DNA for the CDR3 is TGTGCCAGCAGCCAAGTTTCCGGGGGATATGGTGAGCAGTTCTTC.

This clonotype was observed many times. J is TRBJ1-2 and V is TRBV3-1; D is possibly TRBD1 (6 bases). Germline V gene sequence: CDR1 LGHDT, CDR2 YNNKEL (reference sequence). The V gene lost 4 bases and the J gene lost 4 bases, with 13 bases spanning the gap. The CDR3 is 14 residues long. The CDR3 sequence is CASSPTGYGYGYTF. Written as DNA, the CDR3 is TGTGCCAGCAGCCCAACAGGGTATGGCTATGGCTACACCTTC.

This clonotype was observed a handful of times. The rearrangement joins TRBV7-9 to TRBJ1-1, with D uncertain. The CDR3 runs to 13 residues. Germline assignment: CDR1 SEHNR and CDR2 FQNEAQ (reference sequence). V shed 1 base and J shed 6 bases, with 9 bases lying between them. CDR3 nucleotides: TGTGCCAGCAGCTTAGATACCGAGCCTGAAGCTTTCTTT. Translated: CASSLDTEPEAFF. Complete variable domain (other parts from reference TRBV7-9 and TRBJ1-1): DTGVSQNPRHKITKRGQNVTFRCDPISEHNRLYWYRQTLGQGPEFLTYFQNEAQLEKSRLLSDRFSAERPKGSFSTLEIQRTEQGDSAMYLCASSLDTEPEAFFGQGTRLTVV.

This clonotype turned up a few times. The chain employs TRBV2 and TRBJ2-1; TRBD2 aligns across 8 bases. Germline CDR1 is SNHLY and CDR2 is FYNNEI. The J segment lost 4 bases and the V segment lost 3 bases, leaving 8 bases of the junction unmatched. The CDR3 has 16 amino acids. The CDR3 region is CASSEGFSGVYNEQFF. CDR3 coding DNA: TGTGCCAGCAGTGAGGGTTTTAGCGGGGTGTACAATGAGCAGTTCTTC.

Only a few counts were recorded for this clonotype. J is TRBJ1-6 and V is TRBV4-1; no clear D. Germline loops: CDR1 MGHRA, CDR2 YSYEKL. V was clipped by 2 bases and J by 6 bases, with 17 bases between them. The length of the CDR3 is 17 residues. The CDR3 sequence is CASSQRAPIGVNSPLHF. The DNA of the CDR3 is TGCGCCAGCAGCCAAAGGGCTCCTATTGGGGTTAATTCACCCCTCCACTTT.

Points on this clonotype: This likely comes from a read error, as the CDR3 has no conserved phenylalanine or tryptophan at its end. This chain uses TRBV6-5 with TRBJ1-1, with D hard to call. The CDR3 has 16 residues. Trimming left V 2 bases short and J 0 bases short, with 13 bases between. Per the germline V gene, CDR1 is MNHEY and CDR2 is SVGAGI. The CDR3 nucleotides are TGTGCCAGCAGTTACGAGCGAGTTCGAATGAACACTGAAGCTTTCTAT. Its protein is CASSYERVRMNTEAFY.

The chain uses TRBV7-2 and TRBJ2-5; D unclear. The germline V and J ends were trimmed by 2 bases and 5 bases, with 6 bases remaining between them. Germline CDR1 is SGHTA and CDR2 is FQGNSA. The CDR3 has 12 residues. The CDR3 here is CASSLFTETQYF. DNA of the CDR3: TGTGCCAGCAGCTTATTTACCGAGACCCAGTACTTC. The full variable domain, in which reference TRBV7-2 and TRBJ2-5 provide the parts outside the CDR3, is GAGVSQSPSNKVTEKGKDVELRCDPISGHTALYWYRQSLGQGLEFLIYFQGNSAPDKSGLPSDRFSAERTGGSVSTLTIQRTQQEDSAVYLCASSLFTETQYFGPGTRLLVL.

The V and J genes are TRBV12-3 or TRBV12-4 and TRBJ2-7; D uncertain. The CDR3 extends over 15 amino acids. Between the trimmed V and J ends, which lost 6 bases and 1 base, there was a span of 16 bases. This chain's CDR3 is CASSASGKRSYEQYF. Here the CDR3 DNA reads TGTGCCAGCAGCGCGTCAGGAAAAAGGTCCTACGAGCAGTACTTC.

The gene calls are TRBV4-3 and TRBJ2-7, with 7 bases that match TRBD2. Germline V lookup: CDR1 LGHNA, CDR2 YSLEER. Unmatched junction bases numbered 11, after V lost 3 bases and J lost 3 bases. The CDR3 consists of 16 residues. The DNA of the CDR3 is TGCGCCAGCAGCCACCACGCGGGGGATGGAGGCTACGAGCAGTACTTC. Translated: CASSHHAGDGGYEQYF.

The rearrangement joins TRBV5-5 to TRBJ1-2; D might be TRBD1 (6 bases). The CDR3 loop spans 12 amino acids. The ends were cut back, 6 bases at V and 3 bases at J, with 9 bases in the middle. Germline V CDR1 and CDR2: SGHKS, YYEKEE (reference sequence). The DNA of the CDR3 is TGTGCCAGCAACAGGGTTTACTATGGCTACACCTTC. Translated, it gives CASNRVYYGYTF.

This chain connects TRBV14 to TRBJ2-7, with unresolved D. Deletions cut 2 bases from V and 1 base from J, with 9 bases between. Germline V gene data show CDR1 as SGHDN and CDR2 as FVKESK. The CDR3 runs 14 residues. The CDR3 nucleotides read TGTGCCAGCAGCCAACCCGACATTTCCTACGAGCAGTACTTC. Translated: CASSQPDISYEQYF. Filled out from reference TRBV14 and TRBJ2-7, the complete variable domain reads EAGVTQFPSHSVIEKGQTVTLRCDPISGHDNLYWYRRVMGKEIKFLLHFVKESKQDESGMPNNRFLAERTGGTYSTLKVQPAELEDSGVYFCASSQPDISYEQYFGPGTRLTVT.

This clonotype was recorded a few times. The V and J genes are TRBV29-1 and TRBJ2-5; perhaps TRBD1 as D (6 bases). Trimming took off 0 bases at V and 2 bases at J, with 16 bases between the two ends. From germline, CDR1 is SQVTM and CDR2 ANQGSEA. CDR3 length: 16 residues. The CDR3 nucleotides read TGCAGCGTTGAAGATGGCAGGGGCGAGTGGCAAGAGACCCAGTACTTC. Translated: CSVEDGRGEWQETQYF.

This chain links TRBV12-3 or TRBV12-4 with TRBJ2-7; D gene ambiguous. The CDR3 runs to 13 residues. V shed 7 bases and J shed 5 bases, with 15 bases lying between them. CDR3: CASTINSGHEQYF. The DNA for the CDR3 is TGTGCCAGCACTATAAACTCGGGCCACGAGCAGTACTTC.

J is TRBJ1-6 and V is TRBV4-1; D remains unclear. The CDR3 totals 14 residues. Germline-derived CDR1 and CDR2 are MGHRA and YSYEKL. V dropped 4 bases and J dropped 5 bases, with 9 bases sitting between them. As DNA, the CDR3 is TGCGCCAGCAGCCCGCGCTCGAATAATTCACCCCTCCACTTT. Translated, it gives CASSPRSNNSPLHF.

The chain combines TRBV12-3 or TRBV12-4 with TRBJ1-5; D is possibly TRBD1 (6 bases). V gave up 7 bases and J gave up 4 bases, with 17 bases separating them. CDR3 size: 15 residues. The CDR3 is CASTPGGHWNQPQHF. The CDR3 DNA reads as TGTGCCAGCACCCCGGGGGGACACTGGAATCAGCCCCAGCATTTT.

The V and J genes are TRBV20-1 and TRBJ2-3, with 9 bases matching TRBD2. In germline, CDR1 is DFQATT, CDR2 SNEGSKA (reference sequence). The CDR3 has 14 residues. Germline trimming cut 5 bases from V and 3 bases from J; bases unmatched to any gene: 6. The DNA of the CDR3 is TGCAGTGCTGATCTAGCGGGACTTACAGATACGCAGTATTTT. Translated, it gives CSADLAGLTDTQYF.

The gene calls are TRBV21-1 and TRBJ1-5; TRBD1 reflects the table's D call only, with no check against the DNA. TRBV21-1 is assigned pseudogene status. This CDR3 is 17 amino acids long. The CDR3: CASSKEGGFPSNQPQHF. In DNA form, the CDR3 reads TGTGCCAGCAGCAAAGAGGGGGGGTTCCCTAGCAATCAGCCCCAGCATTTT.

The chain joins TRBV5-1 to TRBJ2-1; 7 nucleotides match TRBD1. The ends lost 4 bases at V and 8 bases at J; junction bases unmatched: 6. Germline V gives CDR1 SGHRS, CDR2 YFSETQ. The CDR3 is made up of 13 amino acids. CDR3: CASSLRQGDEQFF. CDR3 nucleotides: TGCGCCAGCAGCCTTCGACAGGGCGATGAGCAGTTCTTC.

The chain combines TRBV27 with TRBJ2-3; TRBD2 is a possible D gene (6 bases). Germline V gene data show CDR1 as MNHEY and CDR2 as SMNVEV (reference sequence). V dropped 3 bases and J dropped 5 bases, with 18 bases sitting between them. The length of the CDR3 is 16 residues. DNA of the CDR3: TGTGCCAGCAGTTTGCTGGGACTGGGGTTGGGAGATACGCAGTATTTT. This translates into CASSLLGLGLGDTQYF.

This clonotype was seen only a few times. The gene calls are TRBV5-1 and TRBJ1-4; 7 positions agree with TRBD1. The CDR3 totals 15 residues. The J segment lost 8 bases and the V segment lost 0 bases, leaving 7 bases of the junction unmatched. CDR1 SGHRS and CDR2 YFSETQ come from the germline V gene. The CDR3 bases are TGCGCCAGCAGCTTGGGACAGGGAATCGTCGAAAAACTGTTTTTT. Protein: CASSLGQGIVEKLFF.

In the case of this clonotype: A read error is likely, as this CDR3 ends without the conserved phenylalanine or tryptophan. The V gene is TRBV20-1, the J gene TRBJ1-2, with D possibly matching TRBD1 (5 bases). Per germline, CDR1 DFQATT and CDR2 SNEGSKA (reference sequence). V was shortened by 3 bases and J by 8 bases, with 16 bases between the two germline ends. This CDR3 is built from 13 residues. CDR3 protein: CSASAGTSGGYTL. The CDR3 DNA sequence: TGCAGTGCTAGCGCAGGGACCTCGGGCGGCTACACCCTC.

The chain joins TRBV7-8 to TRBJ1-1, with D perhaps TRBD1 (5 bases). Per germline, CDR1 SGHVS and CDR2 FQNEAQ. CDR3 length: 16 residues. V was pared by 10 bases and J by 5 bases, with 26 bases between. This CDR3 is CATSPPFGASGTEAFF. CDR3 nucleotide sequence: TGTGCCACCTCACCCCCCTTTGGGGCCTCGGGGACTGAAGCTTTCTTT.